This passage covers 31 T cell receptor beta chains from one sample sequenced in a study of technical replicates of blood from a handful of donors. Here immunoSEQ multiplex PCR was the method, and the copy in TCRdb shows in-frame clones only, minus some. There are about 80,000 clones in the sample; 80% to 95% occur only once, and roughly 0.37% lies in the top ten. The sequencing input was T cells isolated from PBMCs. These receptor sequences come from a human donor in good health.

V gene TRBV6-1 combines with J gene TRBJ2-1; 10 nucleotides line up with TRBD2. Germline V gene sequence: CDR1 MNHNS, CDR2 SASEGT. The CDR3 loop spans 13 amino acids. The junction had 4 bases not matched to a gene; V was cut back by 6 bases and J by 8 bases. The CDR3 DNA reads as TGTGCCAGCAGGGCTAGCGGGAGCTATGAGCAGTTCTTC. Encoded protein: CASRASGSYEQFF.

This clone was recorded only once. The chain links TRBV25-1 to TRBJ1-1, with 8 bases fitting TRBD1. Per the germline V gene, CDR1 is MGHDK and CDR2 is SYGVNS. This CDR3 has 16 amino acids. Trimming cost V 3 bases and J 4 bases; bases outside gene matches: 10. CDR3 in amino acids: CASSDRRDRSGTEAFF. In nucleotides, the CDR3 is TGTGCCAGCAGTGACCGAAGGGACAGGTCCGGCACTGAAGCTTTCTTT.

DNA for the CDR3: TGCAGCGGCGAGACAGGGTTCTATGGCTACACCTTC. It yields the protein CSGETGFYGYTF. This chain links TRBV29-1 with TRBJ1-2, with 7 bases identical to TRBD1. The CDR3 sequence is 12 residues long. CDR1 is SQVTM and CDR2 is ANQGSEA in the germline V gene. J gave up 4 bases and V 7 bases, and 6 bases lay outside the gene matches.

The rearrangement links TRBV5-6 to TRBJ2-5; D gene unclear. The CDR3 totals 11 residues. Germline CDR1 and CDR2: SGHDT and YYEEEE. The ends were cut back, 4 bases at V and 4 bases at J, with 5 bases in the middle. For the CDR3, the DNA is TGTGCCAGCAGCGCGCTAGAGACCCAGTACTTC. This gives the protein CASSALETQYF.

The rearrangement links TRBV19 to TRBJ1-5; 9 nucleotides agree with TRBD1. Germline V gene lookup returns CDR1 LNHDA and CDR2 SQIVND (reference sequence). The CDR3 has 16 amino acids. The trim removed 4 bases at V and 7 bases at J, leaving 11 bases unmatched. The DNA of the CDR3 is TGTGCCAGTAGTACCCCCGGGACAGGGCTAGGCCAGCCCCAGCATTTT. It codes for CASSTPGTGLGQPQHF.

The chain couples TRBV7-2 to TRBJ1-2; D perhaps matches TRBD1 (6 bases). CDR1 and CDR2 (germline): SGHTA, FQGNSA. The ends were cut back, 3 bases at V and 4 bases at J, with 12 bases in the middle. This CDR3 is built from 14 residues. CDR3 coding DNA: TGTGCCAGCAGCTTCCGTGGGGGGGCCTATGGCTACACCTTC. Translated: CASSFRGGAYGYTF.

The J gene is TRBJ1-2, the V gene TRBV5-1; TRBD1 aligns across 7 bases. Germline-derived CDR1 and CDR2 are SGHRS and YFSETQ. The CDR3 totals 14 residues. V trimming: 5 bases; J trimming: 3 bases; junction bases outside the gene matches: 7. The CDR3 protein is CASSPGQEDYGYTF. Written as DNA, the CDR3 is TGCGCCAGCAGTCCAGGACAGGAGGACTATGGCTACACCTTC.

CDR3 DNA sequence: TGTGCCTCTAACACTGAAGCTTTCTTT. Its translation: CASNTEAFF. The rearrangement uses TRBV30 and TRBJ1-1; unclear D gene. The CDR3 runs 9 residues. Germline V gives CDR1 GTSNPN, CDR2 SVGIG (reference sequence). The V end lost 7 bases, the J end lost 2 bases, and 2 bases lay between the germline ends.

The chain combines TRBV30 with TRBJ2-7, with 10 bases identical to TRBD1. The V segment lost 1 base and the J segment 0 bases; nucleotides outside the gene matches: 6. Germline values: CDR1 GTSNPN, CDR2 SVGIG (reference sequence). There are 16 residues in the CDR3. This CDR3 reads CAWSEGWDRGSYEQYF. CDR3 coding DNA: TGTGCCTGGAGTGAGGGGTGGGACAGGGGCTCCTACGAGCAGTACTTC.

This clone was detected once. The chain uses TRBV28 and TRBJ1-4; the D gene is possibly TRBD1 (5 bases). CDR1 is MDHEN and CDR2 is SYDVKM in the germline V gene. CDR3 size: 16 residues. V was pared by 1 base and J by 3 bases, with 12 bases between. CDR3 DNA sequence: TGTGCCAGCAGTTTATACCAGGGTAGTGCTAATGAAAAACTGTTTTTT. Translation gives CASSLYQGSANEKLFF.

This chain's CDR3 is CASRWTGDRADEQYF. Here the CDR3 DNA reads TGCGCCAGCAGATGGACTGGGGACAGGGCCGACGAGCAGTACTTC. The genes are TRBV10-1 and TRBJ2-7; TRBD1 agrees at 9 bases. The germline CDR1 and CDR2 sequences are WNHNN and SYGVQD (reference sequence). This CDR3 is built from 15 residues. V dropped 6 bases and J dropped 5; count of bases not matched to a gene: 11.

The V gene is TRBV29-1, the J gene TRBJ2-2; TRBD2 is a possible D gene (6 bases). The CDR3 is 14 amino acids. Germline V gene data show CDR1 as SQVTM and CDR2 as ANQGSEA. Trimming removed 7 bases at V and 1 base at J, with 13 bases between. The CDR3 sequence is CSAVRGLNTGELFF. In DNA form, the CDR3 reads TGCAGCGCCGTGAGGGGACTGAACACCGGGGAGCTGTTTTTT.

In its sample, this clone was seen once. This rearrangement joins TRBV27 to TRBJ2-7, with 9 bases fitting TRBD2. V shed 7 bases, J shed 3 bases, and the junction held 4 bases outside the gene matches. Germline V gene data show CDR1 as MNHEY and CDR2 as SMNVEV (reference sequence). The CDR3 is made up of 13 amino acids. The CDR3 DNA reads as TGTGCCAGCAAAGCTAGCGGGGTCTACGAGCAGTACTTC. Protein product: CASKASGVYEQYF.

This chain uses TRBV29-1 with TRBJ1-1, with D uncertain. V was shortened by 4 bases and J by 1 base, with 4 bases between the two germline ends. Germline V gene sequence: CDR1 SQVTM, CDR2 ANQGSEA. The CDR3 contains 11 residues. The CDR3 here is CSVAQNTEAFF. The CDR3 region has the DNA TGCAGCGTTGCACAGAACACTGAAGCTTTCTTT.

This chain connects TRBV11-3 to TRBJ2-2; unclear D gene. The CDR3 runs 14 residues. The V end was cut by 3 bases, the J end by 4 bases, with 9 bases between. Per germline, CDR1 SGHNT and CDR2 YENEEA. The CDR3 loop reads CASSFGASTGELFF. CDR3 sequence (DNA): TGTGCCAGCAGCTTCGGCGCTAGCACCGGGGAGCTGTTTTTT. Full variable domain (remainder filled in from reference TRBV11-3 and TRBJ2-2): EAGVVQSPRYKIIEKKQPVAFWCNPISGHNTLYWYLQNLGQGPELLIRYENEEAVDDSQLPKDRFSAERLKGVDSTLKIQPAELGDSAVYLCASSFGASTGELFFGEGSRLTVL.

In regard to this clone: An end of the junction differs from the germline gene, which may be a read error. V is TRBV6-5 and J is TRBJ2-2; no clear D. Germline-derived CDR1 and CDR2 are MNHEY and SVGAGI. This CDR3 spans 15 amino acids. CDR3 protein: CASTYGNTNTGELFF. The CDR3 nucleotides read TGTGCCAGCACTTACGGCAATACGAACACCGGGGAGCTGTTTTTT.

V usage is TRBV27 and J usage is TRBJ2-1; D is possibly TRBD1 (5 bases). The CDR3 extends over 13 amino acids. The V end was cut by 2 bases, the J end by 9 bases, with 11 bases between. Germline V gene lookup returns CDR1 MNHEY and CDR2 SMNVEV (reference sequence). CDR3 DNA sequence: TGTGCCAGCAGTTTAGCCCGTGGGGCTGAGCAGTTCTTC. Protein sequence: CASSLARGAEQFF.

The chain joins TRBV19 to TRBJ2-1, with TRBD2 matching over 7 bases. The CDR3 covers 14 residues. In germline, CDR1 is LNHDA, CDR2 SQIVND (reference sequence). V lost 3 bases to trimming and J lost 5 bases; unmatched junction nucleotides: 4. Written as DNA, the CDR3 is TGTGCCAGTAGTATCCTAGCGGCAGACAATGAGCAGTTCTTC. Amino acid sequence: CASSILAADNEQFF.

The chain recombines TRBV7-9 with TRBJ2-5; 9 positions match TRBD2. Germline CDR1 is SEHNR and CDR2 is FQNEAQ (reference sequence). With V trimmed by 5 bases and J by 6 bases, 10 bases remained unmatched. CDR3 length: 15 residues. CDR3 protein: CASSASSGERKTQYF. The CDR3, as DNA: TGTGCCAGCAGCGCCTCTAGCGGGGAGCGGAAGACCCAGTACTTC.

This chain connects TRBV19 to TRBJ2-2; 8 bases match TRBD1. The germline V gene encodes CDR1 LNHDA and CDR2 SQIVND (reference sequence). V dropped 8 bases and J dropped 5; count of bases not matched to a gene: 10. CDR3 length equals 15 residues. The CDR3 nucleotides read TGTGCCAGTGCCCGTTCAGGGGGCTGGACCGGGGAGCTGTTTTTT. Amino acid sequence: CASARSGGWTGELFF.

V usage is TRBV9 and J usage is TRBJ1-1, with no clear D. Germline CDR1 and CDR2: SGDLS and YYNGEE. The CDR3 is made up of 13 amino acids. The germline V and J ends were trimmed by 0 bases and 5 bases, with 8 bases remaining between them. CDR3 nucleotides: TGTGCCAGCAGCGTAGGAGGGAGAACTGAAGCTTTCTTT. This sequence encodes CASSVGGRTEAFF.

The CDR3 DNA reads as TGTGCCACCAGCCTGGGGGGGCACTACGAGCAGTACTTC. Protein: CATSLGGHYEQYF. The chain combines TRBV15 with TRBJ2-7; TRBD2 is a possible D gene (7 bases). V dropped 5 bases and J dropped 3 bases, with 11 bases sitting between them. Germline CDR1 LNHNV, CDR2 YYDKDF (reference sequence). The CDR3 consists of 13 residues.

This rearrangement joins TRBV25-1 to TRBJ2-5; TRBD2 agrees at 7 bases. Germline CDR1 reads MGHDK; CDR2 reads SYGVNS. This CDR3 comprises 13 residues. Losses at the gene ends were 7 bases for V and 5 bases for J; bases not matched to a gene: 7. CDR3 in amino acids: CASMTRETETQYF. The CDR3 DNA follows: TGTGCCAGCATGACGCGGGAGACGGAGACCCAGTACTTC.

The chain has TRBV6-6 and TRBJ2-7, with 7 nucleotides matching TRBD1. Losses at the gene ends were 2 bases for V and 6 bases for J; bases not matched to a gene: 13. In germline, CDR1 is MNHNY, CDR2 SVGAGI (reference sequence). This CDR3 region has 16 residues. The DNA of the CDR3 is TGTGCCAGCAGTTACACCGGAGGACAGGTACAGGTCGAGCAGTACTTC. It codes for CASSYTGGQVQVEQYF.

V and J are TRBV7-2 and TRBJ1-2; D is unresolved. Per germline, CDR1 SGHTA and CDR2 FQGNSA. The CDR3 contains 11 residues. V was trimmed by 5 bases and J by 3 bases, leaving 4 bases between them. The CDR3 reads CASSPDYGYTF. The CDR3 DNA is TGTGCCAGCAGCCCAGACTATGGCTACACCTTC.

The chain carries TRBV7-9 and TRBJ1-3; 9 bases map to TRBD1. Unmatched junction bases numbered 8, after V lost 5 bases and J lost 0 bases. In germline, CDR1 is SEHNR, CDR2 FQNEAQ (reference sequence). This CDR3 is built from 17 residues. In DNA form, the CDR3 reads TGTGCCAGCAGCCCGGTACTACAGGGGGCCTCTGGAAACACCATATATTTT. Its translation: CASSPVLQGASGNTIYF.

This chain connects TRBV5-6 to TRBJ1-1; TRBD1 is a possible D gene (6 bases). Germline CDR1 SGHDT, CDR2 YYEEEE. This CDR3 is 13 amino acids long. The ends were cut back, 3 bases at V and 4 bases at J, with 10 bases in the middle. CDR3 in amino acids: CASSYLGATEAFF. The CDR3 DNA sequence: TGTGCCAGCAGCTATTTGGGGGCCACTGAAGCTTTCTTT.

Comments on this clone: Other DNA variants within this sample encode the same CDR3. The V call is TRBV9, the J call TRBJ2-7; 9 bases agree with TRBD2. The V segment lost 3 bases and the J segment 4 bases; nucleotides outside the gene matches: 5. The CDR3 is 14 residues long. CDR1 and CDR2 from the germline V gene are SGDLS and YYNGEE. The CDR3 DNA follows: TGTGCCAGCAGCGCGGGCCTAGCGGGGTACGAGCAGTACTTC. Translating it yields CASSAGLAGYEQYF.

This chain links TRBV19 with TRBJ2-7, with 13 bases fitting TRBD2. This CDR3 region has 15 residues. Germline V gene data show CDR1 as LNHDA and CDR2 as SQIVND (reference sequence). The junction had 0 bases not matched to a gene; V was cut back by 1 base and J by 3 bases. CDR3 amino acids: CASSIGTSGSYEQYF. The CDR3 region has the DNA TGTGCCAGTAGTATAGGGACTAGCGGGAGCTACGAGCAGTACTTC.

The rearrangement uses TRBV19 and TRBJ1-5; 10 bases are a match to TRBD1. This CDR3 comprises 14 residues. Germline loops: CDR1 LNHDA, CDR2 SQIVND (reference sequence). The V and J ends lost 8 bases and 3 bases, in that order; junction bases with no gene match: 4. The CDR3 sequence: CASGGQGINQPQHF. CDR3 nucleotides: TGTGCCAGTGGGGGACAGGGGATCAATCAGCCCCAGCATTTT. Full variable domain (outside the CDR3, taken from reference TRBV19 and TRBJ1-5): DGGITQSPKYLFRKEGQNVTLSCEQNLNHDAMYWYRQDPGQGLRLIYYSQIVNDFQKGDIAEGYSVSREKKESFPLTVTSAQKNPTAFYLCASGGQGINQPQHFGDGTRLSIL.

This chain joins TRBV7-8 and TRBJ2-2; 7 bases align to TRBD1. Germline V gene lookup returns CDR1 SGHVS and CDR2 FQNEAQ. The CDR3 length is 14 residues. After removal of 3 bases from V and 6 bases from J, the junction contained 4 bases not matched to a gene. CDR3 amino acids: CASSFRGGPGELFF. CDR3 DNA: TGTGCCAGCAGCTTCCGAGGGGGCCCCGGGGAGCTGTTTTTT.